Below, 25 T cell receptor beta chains from the same sample are listed, as sequenced in a study of PD-1 blockade in classical Hodgkin lymphoma. Sequencing used immunoSEQ multiplex PCR; TCRdb keeps in-frame clones, though not all of them. The data contain approximately 30,000 clones, around three quarters of them singletons. Every one of the patients relapsed after autologous stem cell transplantation (brentuximab vedotin exposure was variable). Investigators isolated CD4+ T cells from thawed PBMCs through magnetic negative selection. Sequenced here: CD4+ T cells from blood, sampled at baseline. Source of these receptors: a human donor with classical Hodgkin lymphoma.

The V gene is TRBV9, the J gene TRBJ2-1; 14 nucleotides match TRBD2. The CDR3 runs 15 residues. The V gene end was trimmed by 4 bases and the J gene end by 9 bases; junction bases not matched to a gene: 6. Germline lookup yields CDR1 SGDLS and CDR2 YYNGEE. CDR3 loop: CASSLRTSGGFEQFF. The CDR3 DNA reads as TGTGCCAGCAGCCTACGGACTAGCGGGGGGTTTGAGCAGTTCTTC. The entire variable domain, with the rest obtained from reference TRBV9 and TRBJ2-1, is as follows: DSGVTQTPKHLITATGQRVTLRCSPRSGDLSVYWYQQSLDQGLQFLIQYYNGEERAKGNILERFSAQQFPDLHSELNLSSLELGDSALYFCASSLRTSGGFEQFFGPGTRLTVL.

A few counts support this clone. The V call is TRBV2, the J call TRBJ1-2; 8 bases map to TRBD1. Germline V gene sequence: CDR1 SNHLY, CDR2 FYNNEI. Trimming at V came to 6 bases and at J to 6 bases, leaving 6 bases not matched to a gene. This CDR3 is built from 13 residues. The DNA of the CDR3 is TGTGCCAGCAGCCTCAGGGGGCGGGATGGCTACACCTTC. This encodes CASSLRGRDGYTF.

The CDR3 DNA reads TGTGCCAGCAGTTACTCGAAAGGGACCGAGCAGTACTTC. Encoded protein: CASSYSKGTEQYF. This chain uses TRBV6-5 with TRBJ2-7; D is tentatively TRBD1 or TRBD2 (5 bases each). Between the trimmed V and J ends, which lost 0 bases and 6 bases, there was a span of 9 bases. The length of the CDR3 is 13 residues. Germline V gives CDR1 MNHEY, CDR2 SVGAGI.

The rearrangement joins TRBV7-6 to TRBJ2-6, with D maybe TRBD1 (6 bases). The CDR3 covers 19 residues. Germline loops: CDR1 SGHVS, CDR2 FNYEAQ. The V gene lost 4 bases and the J gene lost 0 bases, with 19 bases spanning the gap. CDR3 coding DNA: TGTGCCAGCAGCTATCGGGCCCGGGACACCAACTCTGGGGCCAACGTCCTGACTTTC. Translated: CASSYRARDTNSGANVLTF.

This chain joins TRBV11-3 and TRBJ2-7, with a tentative D call TRBD2 (6 bases). Per germline, CDR1 SGHNT and CDR2 YENEEA. V was clipped by 1 base and J by 2 bases, with 12 bases between them. The CDR3 contains 15 residues. The CDR3 region has the DNA TGTGCCAGCAGCTTAGCCGGGACTGCTGCCTACGAGCAGTACTTC. Its translation is CASSLAGTAAYEQYF.

The V gene is TRBV30, the J gene TRBJ1-2; TRBD1 might be the D (6 bases). V dropped 3 bases and J dropped 5 bases, with 16 bases sitting between them. CDR1 is GTSNPN and CDR2 is SVGIG in the germline V gene (reference sequence). The CDR3 spans 14 residues. The CDR3 loop reads CAWSPTGGDYGYTF. Here the CDR3 DNA reads TGTGCCTGGAGCCCCACGGGGGGCGATTATGGCTACACCTTC.

This rearrangement joins TRBV6-4 to TRBJ2-3; 9 nucleotides agree with TRBD2. CDR3 size: 14 residues. V shed 11 bases and J 4 bases; nucleotides not matched to a gene: 10. The germline CDR1 and CDR2 sequences are MRHNA and SNTAGT. The CDR3: CASAALAGSDTQYF. CDR3 sequence (DNA): TGTGCCTCAGCGGCCCTAGCGGGGTCAGATACGCAGTATTTT.

There are a few counts of this clone. J is TRBJ1-5 and V is TRBV9, with D uncertain. Germline assignment: CDR1 SGDLS and CDR2 YYNGEE. With 5 bases removed from V and 7 bases from J, the gap between germline ends came to 16 bases. This CDR3 region has 14 residues. For the CDR3, the DNA is TGTGCCAGCAGTTTGTCAGGCAGAGGACAGCCCCAGCATTTT. Protein sequence: CASSLSGRGQPQHF.

The genes are TRBV6-1 and TRBJ1-3, with D perhaps TRBD1 (6 bases). CDR1 and CDR2 (germline): MNHNS, SASEGT. V was shortened by 2 bases and J by 7 bases, with 15 bases between the two germline ends. The CDR3 covers 15 residues. Here the CDR3 DNA reads TGTGCCAGCAGTGAATCCAGGGGATTAGAGAACACCATATATTTT. This codes for CASSESRGLENTIYF.

V is TRBV7-9 and J is TRBJ2-5; TRBD2 matches 13 bases. Looked up from germline, CDR1 is SEHNR and CDR2 is FQNEAQ (reference sequence). V shed 5 bases and J 5 bases; nucleotides not matched to a gene: 8. The CDR3 totals 16 residues. The CDR3 region is CASSITTSGGAETQYF. CDR3 nucleotides: TGTGCCAGCAGCATAACCACTAGCGGGGGGGCGGAGACCCAGTACTTC.

V and J are TRBV29-1 and TRBJ1-4, with a tentative D call TRBD1 (5 bases). Trimming took 6 bases from V and 2 from J, leaving 13 bases between them. The CDR3 runs to 14 residues. Germline CDR1 is SQVTM and CDR2 is ANQGSEA. The CDR3 is CSVGTSGTNEKLFF. CDR3 DNA sequence: TGCAGCGTGGGGACTTCCGGGACTAATGAAAAACTGTTTTTT.

The gene calls are TRBV28 and TRBJ2-7; TRBD1 matches 10 bases. The germline V gene has CDR1 MDHEN and CDR2 SYDVKM. V shed 6 bases, J shed 0 bases, and the junction held 5 bases outside the gene matches. CDR3 size: 15 residues. The CDR3 sequence: CASRTGGPSSYEQYF. In DNA, the CDR3 is TGTGCCAGCAGGACAGGGGGCCCGAGCTCCTACGAGCAGTACTTC.

This chain links TRBV28 with TRBJ1-2, with D unclear. The CDR3 runs to 14 residues. V gave up 7 bases and J gave up 1 base, with 13 bases separating them. Germline V gene sequence: CDR1 MDHEN, CDR2 SYDVKM. CDR3 nucleotides: TGTGCCAGCAACCCCGTGGGTTTTAACTATGGCTACACCTTC. Its protein product is CASNPVGFNYGYTF.

The gene calls are TRBV6-6 and TRBJ2-7; 9 bases line up with TRBD1. Looked up from germline, CDR1 is MNHNY and CDR2 is SVGAGI (reference sequence). The CDR3 runs 15 residues. After removal of 6 bases from V and 3 bases from J, the junction contained 9 bases not matched to a gene. Here the CDR3 reads CASSPGTGRIYEQYF. The CDR3 DNA reads as TGTGCCAGCAGCCCCGGGACAGGGAGGATCTACGAGCAGTACTTC.

CDR3 DNA sequence: TGTGCCAGCAGCCCCCCCTACAATGAGCAGTTCTTC. This translates into CASSPPYNEQFF. The chain couples TRBV6-5 to TRBJ2-1; unclear D gene. The CDR3 consists of 12 residues. The germline gives CDR1 MNHEY, CDR2 SVGAGI. With 6 bases removed from V and 2 bases from J, the gap between germline ends came to 5 bases.

This rearrangement joins TRBV5-6 to TRBJ1-2; 8 bases are a match to TRBD1. The germline V gene encodes CDR1 SGHDT and CDR2 YYEEEE. V dropped 6 bases and J dropped 3; count of bases not matched to a gene: 10. The CDR3 loop spans 15 amino acids. CDR3 nucleotides: TGTGCCAGCACTGTCCAGGGGGCGTTCGACTATGGCTACACCTTC. It specifies CASTVQGAFDYGYTF.

The count of this clone is one. The V and J genes are TRBV15 and TRBJ1-1; D unclear. Germline values: CDR1 LNHNV, CDR2 YYDKDF (reference sequence). The CDR3 is made up of 15 amino acids. V shed 0 bases and J shed 1 base, with 9 bases lying between them. Here the CDR3 reads CATSRDSRRNTEAFF. The CDR3 DNA sequence: TGTGCCACCAGCAGAGATAGCCGGAGGAACACTGAAGCTTTCTTT.

This chain uses TRBV29-1 with TRBJ1-5; D unclear. V was pared by 6 bases and J by 2 bases, with 11 bases between. This CDR3 is 13 amino acids long. Germline CDR1 and CDR2: SQVTM and ANQGSEA. CDR3 loop: CSVAGGGNQPQHF. The DNA of the CDR3 is TGCAGCGTCGCTGGTGGGGGCAATCAGCCCCAGCATTTT.

This clone is medium-sized. The chain carries TRBV19 and TRBJ1-2; no reliable D call. This CDR3 has 12 amino acids. Germline V CDR1 and CDR2: LNHDA, SQIVND (reference sequence). Deletions cut 7 bases from V and 7 bases from J, with 13 bases between. CDR3 DNA sequence: TGTGCCAGTACAAGGGAAGATTTTGGCTACACCTTC. Its translation: CASTREDFGYTF.

This rearrangement joins TRBV7-9 to TRBJ1-5; D gene uncertain. The V end was cut by 1 base, the J end by 5 bases, with 6 bases between. The germline CDR1 and CDR2 sequences are SEHNR and FQNEAQ (reference sequence). The CDR3 is made up of 13 amino acids. For the CDR3, the DNA is TGTGCCAGCAGCTTAGATAGTGATCAGCCCCAGCATTTT. It codes for CASSLDSDQPQHF.

V usage is TRBV7-8 and J usage is TRBJ2-5, with TRBD1 matching 9 bases. CDR1 is SGHVS, CDR2 FQNEAQ, per germline. The CDR3 has 17 amino acids. V dropped 5 bases and J dropped 4; count of bases not matched to a gene: 14. CDR3 bases: TGTGCCAGCAGCCCACTAAGGACAGGGGCTGGGGGAGAGACCCAGTACTTC. Amino acids: CASSPLRTGAGGETQYF.

The CDR3 region is CASSLGSGSGANVLTF. The CDR3 nucleotides are TGTGCCAGCAGCTTAGGTTCAGGGTCTGGGGCCAACGTCCTGACTTTC. This chain uses TRBV7-7 with TRBJ2-6; D is possibly TRBD1 (5 bases). V lost 1 base, J lost 1 base, and 8 bases lay in between. The CDR3 runs to 16 residues. CDR1 is SSHAT and CDR2 is FNYEAQ in the germline V gene (reference sequence).

This chain uses TRBV5-1 with TRBJ2-5, with a tentative D call TRBD1 (6 bases). This CDR3 region has 14 residues. Germline V CDR1 and CDR2: SGHRS, YFSETQ. Trimming stripped 1 base from V and 2 bases from J, with 9 bases between. The DNA of the CDR3 is TGCGCCAGCAGCTTGTTGGGGGCTCAAGAGACCCAGTACTTC. Its protein is CASSLLGAQETQYF.

The CDR3 spells CAYKQGELFF. The CDR3 nucleotides read TGTGCCTACAAGCAGGGGGAACTGTTTTTT. The chain links TRBV30 to TRBJ1-4; 7 nucleotides match TRBD1. This CDR3 is 10 amino acids long. Germline V lookup: CDR1 GTSNPN, CDR2 SVGIG (reference sequence). The V segment lost 7 bases and the J segment 12 bases; nucleotides outside the gene matches: 5. Drawing the rest from reference TRBV30 and TRBJ1-4, the complete variable domain is SQTIHQWPATLVQPVGSPLSLECTVEGTSNPNLYWYRQAAGRGLQLLFYSVGIGQISSEVPQNLSASRPQDRQFILSSKKLLLSDSGFYLCAYKQGELFFGSGTQLSVL.

V gene TRBV7-2 combines with J gene TRBJ1-6; D is uncertain. The CDR3 length is 11 residues. From germline, CDR1 is SGHTA and CDR2 FQGNSA. V lost 5 bases, J lost 7 bases, and 3 bases lay in between. The CDR3 nucleotides read TGTGCCAGCAGCGGGAATTCACCCCTCCACTTT. Amino acid sequence: CASSGNSPLHF.